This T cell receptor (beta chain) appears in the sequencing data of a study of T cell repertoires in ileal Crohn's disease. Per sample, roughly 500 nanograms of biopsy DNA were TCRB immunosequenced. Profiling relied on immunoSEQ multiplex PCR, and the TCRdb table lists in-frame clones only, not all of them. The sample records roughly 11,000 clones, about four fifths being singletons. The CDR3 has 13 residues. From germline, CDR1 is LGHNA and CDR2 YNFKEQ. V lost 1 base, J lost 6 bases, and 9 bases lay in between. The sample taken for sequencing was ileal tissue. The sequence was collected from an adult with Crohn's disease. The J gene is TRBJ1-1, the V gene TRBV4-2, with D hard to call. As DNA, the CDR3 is TGTGCCAGCAGCCAAGGTGGCTCAGCTGAAGCTTTCTTT. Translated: CASSQGGSAEAFF.